Presented here are 24 T cell receptor beta chains from one specimen sequenced in a study of blood T cells in healthy people across ages. Next came a second PCR, run for about 7 to 12 cycles, which used a sample-barcoded 5' primer along with a J-beta primer mix. TCRdb reprocessed the 5' RACE reads with MiXCR, giving one entry per CDR3 protein. The table includes about 1,500,000 distinct CDR3 sequences, 28% detected once. The sample was blood. The receptors derive from a woman in her twenties or thirties in good health.

The chain is built from TRBV19 and TRBJ1-5; D not certain. V was trimmed by 4 bases and J by 4 bases, leaving 8 bases between them. Germline lookup yields CDR1 LNHDA and CDR2 SQIVND (reference sequence). This CDR3 contains 13 residues. As DNA, the CDR3 is TGTGCCAGTAGTAAAGCAGGTAATCAGCCCCAGCATTTT. Protein: CASSKAGNQPQHF.

Only a few counts were recorded for this clonotype. This sequence joins TRBV28 and TRBJ1-4, with D unresolved. Trimming took 10 bases from V and 4 from J, leaving 13 bases between them. The CDR3 loop spans 13 amino acids. Per the germline V gene, CDR1 is MDHEN and CDR2 is SYDVKM. CDR3 sequence: CATTNSSNEKLFF. CDR3 nucleotide sequence: TGTGCCACTACCAATAGCAGTAATGAAAAACTGTTTTTT. Supplemented by reference TRBV28 and TRBJ1-4, the full variable domain reads DVKVTQSSRYLVKRTGEKVFLECVQDMDHENMFWYRQDPGLGLRLIYFSYDVKMKEKGDIPEGYSVSREKKERFSLILESASTNQTSMYLCATTNSSNEKLFFGSGTQLSVL.

This clonotype was counted at least ten times. Germline is not matched at one junction end, which may reflect a read error. This rearrangement joins TRBV29-1 to TRBJ2-7; D is unresolved. This CDR3 comprises 14 residues. Germline V gives CDR1 SQVTM, CDR2 ANQGSEA. The CDR3, as DNA: TGCAGCGTCGAAGGTGGGCAAAGGCCCTACGAGCAGTACTTC. Protein product: CSVEGGQRPYEQYF.

V usage is TRBV3-1 and J usage is TRBJ2-7; D possibly corresponds to TRBD1 (6 bases). V gave up 1 base and J gave up 5 bases, with 15 bases separating them. There are 15 residues in the CDR3. Per germline, CDR1 LGHDT and CDR2 YNNKEL (reference sequence). The chain's CDR3 is CASSQGAQGYNEQYF. CDR3 nucleotides: TGTGCCAGCAGCCAAGGCGCCCAGGGGTACAACGAGCAGTACTTC.

The sample holds one count of this clonotype. This may arise from a read error, as a much more abundant clone is one base away. The chain couples TRBV24-1 to TRBJ2-4; 10 bases agree with TRBD1. Germline lookup yields CDR1 KGHDR and CDR2 SFDVKD. The junction had 10 bases not matched to a gene; V was cut back by 5 bases and J by 7 bases. This CDR3 region has 16 residues. The CDR3 coding sequence is TGTGCCACCAGTGGTTCCCAAGGGACAGGGGCGAACATTCAGTACTTC. Translated, it gives CATSGSQGTGANIQYF.

This clonotype was picked up a small number of times. The rearrangement joins TRBV4-3 to TRBJ1-2; D is perhaps TRBD1 (5 bases). Deletions cut 1 base from V and 6 bases from J, with 9 bases between. CDR1 is LGHNA and CDR2 is YSLEER in the germline V gene. The CDR3 totals 13 residues. As DNA, the CDR3 is TGCGCCAGCAGCCAAGCAGGGAGGGATGGCTACACCTTC. Translating gives CASSQAGRDGYTF.

The chain employs TRBV7-6 and TRBJ2-1; possible D gene TRBD2, 5 bases. CDR1 and CDR2 (germline): SGHVS, FNYEAQ. The CDR3 contains 14 residues. V was shortened by 1 base and J by 8 bases, with 12 bases between the two germline ends. The CDR3 DNA is TGTGCCAGCAGCTTAGTCCGGGGAAGCGATGAGCAGTTCTTC. It encodes CASSLVRGSDEQFF.

This sequence joins TRBV10-2 and TRBJ1-2; D gene uncertain. The CDR3 has 15 residues. The V gene lost 7 bases and the J gene lost 8 bases, with 23 bases spanning the gap. Germline V lookup: CDR1 WSHSY, CDR2 SAAADI. CDR3 loop: CASTLTNPSEKGYTF. In DNA, the CDR3 is TGCGCCAGCACCTTGACCAACCCCTCCGAGAAGGGCTACACCTTC.

V is TRBV5-1 and J is TRBJ2-5; D is unclear. Trimming took 3 bases from V and 0 from J, leaving 12 bases between them. Germline CDR1 and CDR2: SGHRS and YFSETQ. The CDR3 runs 15 residues. CDR3 sequence: CASSWAAENQETQYF. In nucleotides, the CDR3 is TGCGCCAGCAGCTGGGCGGCGGAAAACCAAGAGACCCAGTACTTC.

In this sample, this clonotype turned up a few times. This sequence joins TRBV6-9 and TRBJ1-5; TRBD1 agrees at 8 bases. The CDR3 covers 16 residues. Losses at the gene ends were 2 bases for V and 6 bases for J; bases not matched to a gene: 9. Germline CDR1 reads MNHGY; CDR2 reads SVAAGI. For the CDR3, the DNA is TGTGCCAGCAGTTATAACATCAGACAGGGGTGTCAGCCCCAGCATTTT. Translation gives CASSYNIRQGCQPQHF.

Comments on this clonotype: Since the CDR3 does not end with the conserved phenylalanine or tryptophan, this likely comes from a read error. The chain joins TRBV7-9 to TRBJ2-7, with D possibly matching TRBD2 (6 bases). Per the germline V gene, CDR1 is SEHNR and CDR2 is FQNEAQ (reference sequence). The CDR3 sequence is 15 residues long. Trimming removed 6 bases at V and 5 bases at J, with 20 bases between. Here the CDR3 reads CASRHTGRGFNEQYC. DNA for the CDR3: TGTGCCAGCAGACACACTGGACGGGGGTTCAACGAGCAGTACTGC.

This clonotype was picked up many times. The chain recombines TRBV6-2 or TRBV6-3 with TRBJ2-5; D is unresolved. The J call could be wrong; TRBJ2-7 is a better fit for the DNA end. This CDR3 has 15 amino acids. The germline V gene encodes CDR1 MNHEY and CDR2 SVGEGT. CDR3 coding DNA: TGTGCCAGCAGTTACTCGACCTGGGAAATTAACGAGCAGTACTTC. The encoded protein is CASSYSTWEINEQYF.

Concerning this clonotype: The junction departs from germline at one end; a sequencing error may be responsible. The rearrangement uses TRBV20-1 and TRBJ2-7, with TRBD1 identical over 7 bases. Germline V gene data show CDR1 as DFQATT and CDR2 as SNEGSKA (reference sequence). The CDR3 is made up of 13 amino acids. CDR3 sequence (DNA): TGCGGTGCGTGGACAGGAGAACGGAACGAGCAGTACTTC. The encoded protein is CGAWTGERNEQYF.

The CDR3 DNA is TGCAGTGCTAGAGAGGGGGCGCGAGCTTCAGATACGCAGTATTTT. It translates to CSAREGARASDTQYF. The rearrangement joins TRBV20-1 to TRBJ2-3, with D possibly being TRBD1 (6 bases). Germline V gene lookup returns CDR1 DFQATT and CDR2 SNEGSKA (reference sequence). Deletions cut 0 bases from V and 4 bases from J, with 14 bases between. The CDR3 has 15 amino acids.

The rearrangement joins TRBV7-2 to TRBJ2-3, with TRBD2 matching 8 bases. The CDR3 runs to 15 residues. CDR1 and CDR2 from the germline V gene are SGHTA and FQGNSA. The ends lost 1 base at V and 6 bases at J; junction bases unmatched: 6. The CDR3 region has the DNA TGTGCCAGCAGCTTAGACCCAGCGGGAGCCGATACGCAGTATTTT. Its translation is CASSLDPAGADTQYF.

This clonotype was seen ten or more times. The chain has TRBV20-1 and TRBJ1-2; no definite D call. The CDR3 has 11 residues. V lost 3 bases, J lost 8 bases, and 10 bases lay in between. Germline loops: CDR1 DFQATT, CDR2 SNEGSKA (reference sequence). The CDR3 protein is CSASGASGYTF. Written as DNA, the CDR3 is TGCAGTGCTAGTGGCGCTTCGGGCTACACCTTC.

The V call is TRBV20-1, the J call TRBJ2-5, with 10 nucleotides matching TRBD2. CDR3 length equals 14 residues. Germline V gives CDR1 DFQATT, CDR2 SNEGSKA (reference sequence). V was pared by 6 bases and J by 2 bases, with 6 bases of the junction left unmatched. As DNA, the CDR3 is TGCAGTGCCACGCCGACTAGCGGGCAAGAGACCCAGTACTTC. The encoded protein is CSATPTSGQETQYF.

This clonotype was counted at least ten times. Compared with germline, one end of the junction differs, possibly owing to a read error. The CDR3 region is CASSLGTGAQETQYF. For the CDR3, the DNA is TGTGCCAGCAGTTTAGGGACAGGGGCTCAAGAGACCCAGTACTTC. The V gene is TRBV5-1, the J gene TRBJ2-5; 10 nucleotides agree with TRBD1. The CDR3 runs to 15 residues. Germline CDR1 is SGHRS and CDR2 is YFSETQ.

This chain uses TRBV10-1 with TRBJ1-1, with D perhaps TRBD1 (5 bases). The V end was cut by 10 bases, the J end by 6 bases, with 18 bases between. CDR3 length equals 13 residues. Germline CDR1 reads WNHNN; CDR2 reads SYGVQD (reference sequence). In nucleotides, the CDR3 is TGCGCCACCAGAAGAGGGGTACTATCTGAAGCTTTCTTT. This translates into CATRRGVLSEAFF.

The chain uses TRBV5-6 and TRBJ2-1; weak D call: TRBD1 (6 bases). CDR3 size: 13 residues. Germline V gene data show CDR1 as SGHDT and CDR2 as YYEEEE. V dropped 6 bases and J dropped 5 bases, with 12 bases sitting between them. CDR3 loop: CASNRVGHNEQFF. Here the CDR3 DNA reads TGTGCCAGCAACAGGGTTGGCCACAATGAGCAGTTCTTC.

The CDR3 protein is CASSQEQGSRVSYTF. CDR3 nucleotide sequence: TGCGCCAGCAGCCAAGAACAGGGGTCCAGAGTAAGCTACACCTTC. The chain employs TRBV4-1 and TRBJ1-2, with TRBD1 matching 7 bases. The CDR3 is 15 residues long. The germline gives CDR1 MGHRA, CDR2 YSYEKL. V was clipped by 0 bases and J by 9 bases; unmatched bases: 10.

This clonotype occurred a few times. The V gene is TRBV7-9, the J gene TRBJ1-2; D might be TRBD1 (6 bases). Trimming took 1 base from V and 0 from J, leaving 12 bases between them. CDR3 size: 16 residues. Germline V gene sequence: CDR1 SEHNR, CDR2 FQNEAQ (reference sequence). The DNA of the CDR3 is TGTGCCAGCAGCTTAGGGGGGCAGGGGCCTAACTATGGCTACACCTTC. The encoded protein is CASSLGGQGPNYGYTF.

The V gene is TRBV2, the J gene TRBJ1-5, with 7 bases matching TRBD1. Unmatched junction bases numbered 13, after V lost 5 bases and J lost 0 bases. This CDR3 has 18 residues. CDR1 SNHLY and CDR2 FYNNEI come from the germline V gene. CDR3 DNA: TGTGCCAGCAGTTCGGGGTGGACAGGCCTTAATAGCAATCAGCCCCAGCATTTT. Its translation: CASSSGWTGLNSNQPQHF.

As concerns this clonotype: Given a much more abundant clone one base away, this may be a read error. The chain employs TRBV7-3 and TRBJ2-4; no firm D call. The J call may not be correct, given that the DNA end is closer to TRBJ2-7. The CDR3 has 13 residues. Germline CDR1 and CDR2: SGHTA and FQGTGA. The CDR3 is CASSDTQASEQYF. CDR3 DNA: TGTGCCAGCAGCGATACACAAGCCAGCGAGCAGTACTTC.